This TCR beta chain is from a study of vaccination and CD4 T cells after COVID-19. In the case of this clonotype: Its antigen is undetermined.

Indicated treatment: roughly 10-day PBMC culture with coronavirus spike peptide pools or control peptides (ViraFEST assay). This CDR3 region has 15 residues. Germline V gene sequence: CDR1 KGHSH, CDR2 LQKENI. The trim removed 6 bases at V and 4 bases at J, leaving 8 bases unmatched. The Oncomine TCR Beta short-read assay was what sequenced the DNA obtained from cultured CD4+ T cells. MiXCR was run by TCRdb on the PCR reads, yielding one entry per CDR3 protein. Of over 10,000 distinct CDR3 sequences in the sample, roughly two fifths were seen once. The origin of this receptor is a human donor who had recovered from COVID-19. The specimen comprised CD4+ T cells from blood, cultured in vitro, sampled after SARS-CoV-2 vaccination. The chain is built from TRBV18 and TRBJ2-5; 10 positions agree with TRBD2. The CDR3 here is CASSQSGGARETQYF. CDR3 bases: TGTGCCAGCTCCCAAAGCGGGGGGGCGCGAGAGACCCAGTACTTC.